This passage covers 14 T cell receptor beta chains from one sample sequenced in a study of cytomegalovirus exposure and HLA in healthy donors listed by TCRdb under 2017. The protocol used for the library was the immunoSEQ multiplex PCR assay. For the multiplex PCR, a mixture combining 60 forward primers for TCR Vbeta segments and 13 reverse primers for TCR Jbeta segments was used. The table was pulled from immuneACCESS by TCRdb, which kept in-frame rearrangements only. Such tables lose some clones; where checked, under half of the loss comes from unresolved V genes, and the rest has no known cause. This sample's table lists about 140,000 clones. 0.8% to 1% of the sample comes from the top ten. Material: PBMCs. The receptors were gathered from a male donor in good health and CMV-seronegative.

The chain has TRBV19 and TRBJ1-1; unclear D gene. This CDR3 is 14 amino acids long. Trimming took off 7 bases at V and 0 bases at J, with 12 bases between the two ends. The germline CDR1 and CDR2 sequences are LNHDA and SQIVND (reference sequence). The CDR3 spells CASNPGLMNTEAFF. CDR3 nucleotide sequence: TGTGCCAGTAATCCAGGACTTATGAACACTGAAGCTTTCTTT.

CDR3 DNA sequence: TGCGCCAGCAGCTTGGAGGGGGGGCCCTACAATGAGCAGTTCTTC. Protein: CASSLEGGPYNEQFF. The V call is TRBV5-1, the J call TRBJ2-1; a possible D gene is TRBD2 (7 bases). The CDR3 is 15 residues long. V lost 0 bases to trimming and J lost 2 bases, with 9 bases between them. Germline CDR1 and CDR2: SGHRS and YFSETQ.

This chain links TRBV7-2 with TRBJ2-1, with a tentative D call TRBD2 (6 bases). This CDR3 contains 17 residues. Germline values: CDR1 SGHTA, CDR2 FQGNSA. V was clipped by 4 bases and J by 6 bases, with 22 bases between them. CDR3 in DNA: TGTGCCAGCAGCTCCTCCGGGACTCCAGAGACAAGCAATGAGCAGTTCTTC. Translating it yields CASSSSGTPETSNEQFF.

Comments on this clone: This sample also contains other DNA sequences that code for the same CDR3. DNA of the CDR3: TGTGCCAGCAGTTCGCAGGGCCTTTCCTACGAGCAGTACTTC. Residues: CASSSQGLSYEQYF. The chain recombines TRBV27 with TRBJ2-7; TRBD1 might be the D (5 bases). This CDR3 has 14 amino acids. V was cut by 4 bases and J by 1 base, with 11 bases left in between. Germline CDR1 MNHEY, CDR2 SMNVEV (reference sequence).

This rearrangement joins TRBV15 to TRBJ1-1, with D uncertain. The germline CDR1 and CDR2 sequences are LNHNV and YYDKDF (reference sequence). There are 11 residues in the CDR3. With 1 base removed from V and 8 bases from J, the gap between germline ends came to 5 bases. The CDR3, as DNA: TGTGCCACCAGCAGAGCACGGGAAGCTTTCTTT. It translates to CATSRAREAFF.

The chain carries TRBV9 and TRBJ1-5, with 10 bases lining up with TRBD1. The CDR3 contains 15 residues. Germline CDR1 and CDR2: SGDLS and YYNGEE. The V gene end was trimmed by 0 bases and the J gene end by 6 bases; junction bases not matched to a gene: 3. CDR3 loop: CASSVGQGASQPQHF. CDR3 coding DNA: TGTGCCAGCAGCGTAGGACAGGGGGCCAGTCAGCCCCAGCATTTT.

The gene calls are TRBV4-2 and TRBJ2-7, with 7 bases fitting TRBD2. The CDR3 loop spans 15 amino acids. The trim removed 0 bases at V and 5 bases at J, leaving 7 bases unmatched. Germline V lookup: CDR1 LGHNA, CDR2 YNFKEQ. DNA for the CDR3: TGTGCCAGCAGCCAAGACCCTAGCGGCAGGGACGAGCAGTACTTC. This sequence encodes CASSQDPSGRDEQYF.

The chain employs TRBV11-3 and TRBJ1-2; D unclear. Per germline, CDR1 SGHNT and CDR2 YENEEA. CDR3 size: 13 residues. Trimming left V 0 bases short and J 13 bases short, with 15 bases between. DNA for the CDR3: TGTGCCAGCAGCTTAGATCGAACGGCGGCTATCACCTTC. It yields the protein CASSLDRTAAITF.

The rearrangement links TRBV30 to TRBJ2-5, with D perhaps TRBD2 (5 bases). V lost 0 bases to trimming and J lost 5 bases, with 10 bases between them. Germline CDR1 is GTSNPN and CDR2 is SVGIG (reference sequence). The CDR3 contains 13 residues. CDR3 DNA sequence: TGTGCCTGGAGTGTCGGCACGGGGGAGACCCAGTACTTC. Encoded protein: CAWSVGTGETQYF.

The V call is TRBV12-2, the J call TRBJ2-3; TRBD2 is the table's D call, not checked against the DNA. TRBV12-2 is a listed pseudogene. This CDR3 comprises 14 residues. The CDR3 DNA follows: TGTGCAAGTCGCTTGGAGGGTCCGTCCGGTACGCAGTATTTT. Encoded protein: CASRLEGPSGTQYF.

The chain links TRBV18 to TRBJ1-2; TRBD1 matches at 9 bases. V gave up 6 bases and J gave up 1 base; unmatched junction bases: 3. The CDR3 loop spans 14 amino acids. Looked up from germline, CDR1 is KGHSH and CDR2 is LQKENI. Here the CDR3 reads CASSPDRGNYGYTF. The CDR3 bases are TGTGCCAGCTCCCCGGACAGGGGTAACTATGGCTACACCTTC.

This CDR3 is CATSRSPGQTYEQYF. CDR3 coding DNA: TGTGCCACCAGCAGGTCCCCGGGACAGACTTACGAGCAGTACTTC. The chain has TRBV15 and TRBJ2-7; 7 bases agree with TRBD1. The ends lost 3 bases at V and 4 bases at J; junction bases unmatched: 9. The CDR3 consists of 15 residues. Germline CDR1 LNHNV, CDR2 YYDKDF (reference sequence).

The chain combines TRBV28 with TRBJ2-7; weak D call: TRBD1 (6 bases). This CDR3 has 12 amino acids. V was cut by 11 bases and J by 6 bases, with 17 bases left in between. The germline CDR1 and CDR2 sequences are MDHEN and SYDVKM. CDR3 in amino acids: CASAWGHGEQYF. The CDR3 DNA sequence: TGTGCCTCAGCATGGGGACACGGCGAGCAGTACTTC. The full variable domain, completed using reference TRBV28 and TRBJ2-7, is DVKVTQSSRYLVKRTGEKVFLECVQDMDHENMFWYRQDPGLGLRLIYFSYDVKMKEKGDIPEGYSVSREKKERFSLILESASTNQTSMYLCASAWGHGEQYFGPGTRLTVT.

This CDR3 is CASSLDGAAYGYTF. As DNA, the CDR3 is TGTGCCAGCAGCTTGGATGGGGCTGCTTATGGCTACACCTTC. The chain combines TRBV5-4 with TRBJ1-2; D might be TRBD1 (5 bases). Trimming shortened V by 0 bases and J by 5 bases, and 11 bases separated the two germline ends. The CDR3 loop spans 14 amino acids. CDR1 SGHNT and CDR2 YYREEE come from the germline V gene (reference sequence). The full variable domain, in which reference TRBV5-4 and TRBJ1-2 provide the parts outside the CDR3, is ETGVTQSPTHLIKTRGQQVTLRCSSQSGHNTVSWYQQALGQGPQFIFQYYREEENGRGNFPPRFSGLQFPNYSSELNVNALELDDSALYLCASSLDGAAYGYTFGSGTRLTVV.